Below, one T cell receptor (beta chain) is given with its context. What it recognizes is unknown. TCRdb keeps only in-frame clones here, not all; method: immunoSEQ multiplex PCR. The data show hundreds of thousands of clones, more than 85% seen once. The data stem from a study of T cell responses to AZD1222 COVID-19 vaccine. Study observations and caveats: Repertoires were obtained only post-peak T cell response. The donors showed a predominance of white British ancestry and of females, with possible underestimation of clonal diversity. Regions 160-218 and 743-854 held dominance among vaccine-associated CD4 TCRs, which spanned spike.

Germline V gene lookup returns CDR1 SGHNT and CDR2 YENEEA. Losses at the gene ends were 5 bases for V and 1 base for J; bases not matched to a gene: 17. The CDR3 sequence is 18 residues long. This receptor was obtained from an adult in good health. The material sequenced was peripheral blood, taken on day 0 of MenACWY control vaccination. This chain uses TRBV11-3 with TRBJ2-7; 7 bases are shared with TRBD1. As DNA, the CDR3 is TGTGCCAGCAGCCCAAACCCCCCACAGGGGACCGAATCCTACGAGCAGTACTTC. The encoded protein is CASSPNPPQGTESYEQYF.